This section outlines one TCR beta chain sequence together with its context. Its specificity is not known. This sample was included in a study of blood T cells in healthy people across ages. Whole-study findings and limits: Diversity was estimated from one million T cells, and these estimates were considered underestimates.

Together with a sample-barcoded 5' primer, a J-beta primer mix was included in a second PCR lasting 7 to 11 cycles. MiXCR, applied by TCRdb to the 5' RACE reads, yields one record per CDR3 protein. The table has approximately 700,000 distinct CDR3 sequences, approximately 29% seen once. The clonotype originates from an elderly woman in good health. Sequenced: blood.

The CDR3 sequence is CASSLGQGKNEKLFF. CDR3 sequence (DNA): TGTGCCAGCAGCTTAGGACAGGGTAAAAATGAAAAACTGTTTTTT. The genes are TRBV7-9 and TRBJ1-4; 7 positions match TRBD1. Germline V gene lookup returns CDR1 SEHNR and CDR2 FQNEAQ (reference sequence). The CDR3 is made up of 15 amino acids. J gave up 5 bases and V 1 base, and 4 bases lay outside the gene matches.